Listed here are 5 T cell receptor beta chains from one sample, sequenced in a study of beta chain features in type 1 diabetes. Study-wide results and limits: Across all four CD4+ subsets, people with type 1 diabetes showed modestly shorter TCRB CDR3s.

Their antigen targets remain unknown. Reverse transcribing all isolated RNA meant expressed TCRB transcripts were sequenced. TCRdb's copy holds only in-frame clones and misses some; the assay was immunoSEQ multiplex PCR. The data show more than 100,000 clones, about a sixth seen once. Input material: central memory CD4+ T cells from blood. These receptors all come from a man between 25 and 39 years old with type 1 diabetes.

In its sample, this clone was seen a few times. The V call is TRBV25-1, the J call TRBJ2-1, with 10 bases identical to TRBD2. The trim removed 7 bases at V and 4 bases at J, leaving 4 bases unmatched. This CDR3 has 14 residues. CDR1 and CDR2 (germline): MGHDK, SYGVNS. The DNA of the CDR3 is TGTGCCAGCACTCTAGCGGGGGAATACAATGAGCAGTTCTTC. Translation: CASTLAGEYNEQFF.

J is TRBJ2-2 and V is TRBV6-5; the D gene is possibly TRBD1 (5 bases). The ends were cut back, 0 bases at V and 7 bases at J, with 12 bases in the middle. The CDR3 sequence is 15 residues long. Per the germline V gene, CDR1 is MNHEY and CDR2 is SVGAGI. The DNA of the CDR3 is TGTGCCAGCAGTTACTCGACGCAGGGCGACGGGGAGCTGTTTTTT. Amino acids: CASSYSTQGDGELFF.

As for this clone: It is likely a read error, because the conserved phenylalanine at the end of the CDR3 is missing. Because the CDR3's place on the DNA is in doubt, the DNA is left out and the CDR3 is given as listed by TCRdb. The chain combines TRBV11-2 with TRBJ2-7; the table names TRBD2, a call not compared with the DNA. From its first to its last residue, the CDR3 has 13 amino acids. Germline CDR1 reads SGHAT; CDR2 reads FQNNGV. The CDR3 sequence: CASSLGVGEAALS.

The gene calls are TRBV19 and TRBJ1-2; no definite D call. CDR3 length: 13 amino acids. The germline V gene encodes CDR1 LNHDA and CDR2 SQIVND (reference sequence). The ends were cut back, 10 bases at V and 0 bases at J, with 12 bases in the middle. CDR3: CATYGPPNYGYTF. CDR3 bases: TGTGCCACCTACGGGCCTCCTAACTATGGCTACACCTTC.

This clone occurred a few times. The V and J genes are TRBV28 and TRBJ1-2; D is unresolved. V dropped 10 bases and J dropped 2 bases, with 8 bases sitting between them. This CDR3 comprises 11 residues. The germline V gene has CDR1 MDHEN and CDR2 SYDVKM. The DNA for the CDR3 is TGTGCCACCAAGGACAACTATGGCTACACCTTC. It encodes CATKDNYGYTF.